This T cell receptor beta chain was retrieved from a study of response to subunit inactivated influenza vaccine (dated by TCRdb to 2016 to 2019). With respect to the entire study: To follow how T cells responded to a trivalent subunit inactivated influenza vaccine, the researchers relied on deep quantitative profiling of the T cell receptor repertoire.

The investigation overall reported the following: The authors proposed that each seasonal influenza vaccination may bring in only a limited number of new T cells.

A word on this clonotype: Its antigen is unknown. Within one base of it there is no much larger clone, and no base qualities were kept.

V sheds 11 bases and J sheds 5 bases, leaving 18 bases between their ends. CDR1 and CDR2 are read off the germline V gene as MNHNS and SASEGT. The CDR3 measures 14 amino acids from cysteine to phenylalanine. Only the CDR3 DNA stays, 42 bases, in frame from base 1. Library preparation employed RT-PCR. The sequencing machine was an Illumina HiSeq 2500. TCRdb trimmed public reads at Q25 via fastp, called clones via MiXCR and kept in-frame beta chains. Entries that share a CDR3 protein sequence are merged under the most common genes and DNA. The sample has about 650,000 distinct CDR3 sequences on record, 11% to 15% of them singletons. Less than 8.5% of the sample is taken by the ten largest.

This clonotype originated in a man in his fifties or sixties who received an inactivated influenza vaccine. Donor details come from another sample of the same person, matched by shared clones. The input for sequencing was PBMCs from blood, taken less than 15 days before vaccination. The sequence links TRBV6-1 to TRBJ1-4; perhaps TRBD1 is the D gene, with 6 bases matching. The nucleotide sequence reads TGTGCCGCAGCAGAGAGTAGGGGGAATGAAAAACTGTTTTTT. Its protein product is CAAAESRGNEKLFF.